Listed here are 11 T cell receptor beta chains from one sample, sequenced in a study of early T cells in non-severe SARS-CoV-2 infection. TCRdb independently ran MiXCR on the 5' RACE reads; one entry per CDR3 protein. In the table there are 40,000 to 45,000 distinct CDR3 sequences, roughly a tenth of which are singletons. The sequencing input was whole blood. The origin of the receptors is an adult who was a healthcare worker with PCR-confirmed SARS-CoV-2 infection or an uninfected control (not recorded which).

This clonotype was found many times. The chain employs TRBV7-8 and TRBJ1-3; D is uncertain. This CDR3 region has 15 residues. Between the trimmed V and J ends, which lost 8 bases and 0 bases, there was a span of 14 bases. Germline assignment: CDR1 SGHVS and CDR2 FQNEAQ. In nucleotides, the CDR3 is TGTGCCAGCGGAACCAGAACGGGCTCTGGAAACACCATATATTTT. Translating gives CASGTRTGSGNTIYF.

CDR3 sequence: CAWKGGPANTEAFF. The CDR3 DNA follows: TGTGCCTGGAAGGGAGGTCCAGCGAACACTGAAGCTTTCTTT. This sequence joins TRBV30 and TRBJ1-1; D unresolved. CDR3 size: 14 residues. Trimming took off 4 bases at V and 1 base at J, with 13 bases between the two ends. From germline, CDR1 is GTSNPN and CDR2 SVGIG (reference sequence).

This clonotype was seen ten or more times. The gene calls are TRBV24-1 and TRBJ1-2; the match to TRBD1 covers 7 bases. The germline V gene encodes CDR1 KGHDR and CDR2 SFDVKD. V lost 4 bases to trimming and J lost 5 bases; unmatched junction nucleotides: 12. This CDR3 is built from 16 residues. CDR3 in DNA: TGTGCCACCAGTGACCCCTCGAAACCACAGGGGTATGGCTACACCTTC. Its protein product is CATSDPSKPQGYGYTF.

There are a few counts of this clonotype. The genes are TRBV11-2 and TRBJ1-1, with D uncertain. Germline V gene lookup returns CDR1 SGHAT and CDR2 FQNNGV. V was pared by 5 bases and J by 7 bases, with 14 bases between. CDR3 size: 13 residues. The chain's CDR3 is CASSRLMANEAFF. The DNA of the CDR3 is TGTGCCAGCAGCCGCCTGATGGCGAATGAAGCTTTCTTT. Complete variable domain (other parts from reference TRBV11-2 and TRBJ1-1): EAGVAQSPRYKIIEKRQSVAFWCNPISGHATLYWYQQILGQGPKLLIQFQNNGVVDDSQLPKDRFSAERLKGVDSTLKIQPAKLEDSAVYLCASSRLMANEAFFGQGTRLTVV.

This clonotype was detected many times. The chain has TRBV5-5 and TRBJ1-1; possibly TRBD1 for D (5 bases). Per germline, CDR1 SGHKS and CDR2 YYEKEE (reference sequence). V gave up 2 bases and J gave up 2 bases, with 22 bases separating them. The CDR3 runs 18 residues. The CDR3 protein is CASSFPIGSSGPNTEAFF. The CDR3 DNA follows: TGTGCCAGCAGCTTCCCAATTGGGAGTTCGGGGCCTAACACTGAAGCTTTCTTT.

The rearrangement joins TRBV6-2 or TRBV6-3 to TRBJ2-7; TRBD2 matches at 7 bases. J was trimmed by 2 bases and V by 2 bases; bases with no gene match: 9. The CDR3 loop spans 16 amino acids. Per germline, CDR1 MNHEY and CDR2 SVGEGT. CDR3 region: CASSYQKTSTPYEQYF. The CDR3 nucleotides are TGTGCCAGCAGTTACCAGAAGACTAGCACCCCCTACGAGCAGTACTTC.

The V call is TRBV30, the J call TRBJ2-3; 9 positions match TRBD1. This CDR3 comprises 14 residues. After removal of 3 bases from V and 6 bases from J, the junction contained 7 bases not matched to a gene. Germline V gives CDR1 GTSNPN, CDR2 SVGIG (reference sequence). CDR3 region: CAWSGQGSVDTQYF. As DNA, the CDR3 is TGTGCCTGGAGCGGACAGGGGTCTGTTGATACGCAGTATTTT.

CDR3 sequence reads: CAWSVLTVRQETQYF. The CDR3 coding sequence is TGTGCCTGGAGTGTACTCACCGTGCGCCAAGAGACCCAGTACTTC. The J gene is TRBJ2-5, the V gene TRBV30, with D uncertain. V was pared by 0 bases and J by 1 base, with 12 bases between. This CDR3 contains 15 residues. Per germline, CDR1 GTSNPN and CDR2 SVGIG (reference sequence). Combining the CDR3 with reference TRBV30 and TRBJ2-5 gives the whole variable domain SQTIHQWPATLVQPVGSPLSLECTVEGTSNPNLYWYRQAAGRGLQLLFYSVGIGQISSEVPQNLSASRPQDRQFILSSKKLLLSDSGFYLCAWSVLTVRQETQYFGPGTRLLVL.

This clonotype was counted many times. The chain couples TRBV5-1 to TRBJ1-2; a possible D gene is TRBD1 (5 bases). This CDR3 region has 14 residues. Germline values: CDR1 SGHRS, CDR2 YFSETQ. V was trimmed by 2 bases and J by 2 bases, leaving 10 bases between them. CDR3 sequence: CASSFEGRNYGYTF. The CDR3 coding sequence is TGCGCCAGCAGCTTCGAGGGGAGGAACTATGGCTACACCTTC.

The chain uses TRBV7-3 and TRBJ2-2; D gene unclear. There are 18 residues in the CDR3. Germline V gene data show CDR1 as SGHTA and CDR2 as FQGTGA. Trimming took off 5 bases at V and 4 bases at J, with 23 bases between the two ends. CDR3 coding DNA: TGTGCCAGCAGCCCTTGGTCCCCGGACGGCGCGTTCACCGGGGAGCTGTTTTTT. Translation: CASSPWSPDGAFTGELFF.

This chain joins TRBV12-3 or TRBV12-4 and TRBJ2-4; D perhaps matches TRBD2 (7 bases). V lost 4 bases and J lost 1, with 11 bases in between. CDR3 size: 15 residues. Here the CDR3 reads CASSWEGEAKNIQYF. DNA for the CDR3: TGTGCCAGCAGTTGGGAGGGGGAGGCCAAAAACATTCAGTACTTC.